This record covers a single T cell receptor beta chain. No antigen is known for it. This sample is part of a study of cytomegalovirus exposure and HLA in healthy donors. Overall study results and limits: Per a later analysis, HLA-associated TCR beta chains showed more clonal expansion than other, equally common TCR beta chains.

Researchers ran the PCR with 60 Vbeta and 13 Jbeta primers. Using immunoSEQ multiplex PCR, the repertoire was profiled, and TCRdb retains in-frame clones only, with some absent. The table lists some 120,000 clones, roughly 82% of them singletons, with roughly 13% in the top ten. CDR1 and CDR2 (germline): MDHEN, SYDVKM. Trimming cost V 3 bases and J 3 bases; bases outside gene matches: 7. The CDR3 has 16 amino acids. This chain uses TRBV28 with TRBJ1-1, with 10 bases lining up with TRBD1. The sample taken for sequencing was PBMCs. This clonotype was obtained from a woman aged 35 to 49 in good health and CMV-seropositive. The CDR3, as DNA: TGTGCCAGCAGTTTTCCCCGGACAGGGGGTGACACTGAAGCTTTCTTT. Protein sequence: CASSFPRTGGDTEAFF.